This T cell receptor (beta chain) appears in the sequencing data of a study of cytomegalovirus exposure and HLA in healthy donors. Whole-study findings and limits: Associated with cytomegalovirus, according to the listing, were some 150 TCR beta chains.

V lost 4 bases, J lost 2 bases, and 9 bases lay in between. Germline assignment: CDR1 MDHEN and CDR2 SYDVKM. The CDR3 is made up of 14 amino acids. About this clone: The antigen remains unidentified.

Here immunoSEQ multiplex PCR was the method, and the copy in TCRdb shows in-frame clones only, minus some. The sample carries 160,000 or so clones, approximately 84% recorded once. This clonotype was sampled from a young man in good health and CMV-seropositive. The source material was PBMCs. The V gene is TRBV28, the J gene TRBJ2-1, with D possibly TRBD1 on 6 matching bases. The CDR3 protein is CASSSRGTYNEQFF. The DNA of the CDR3 is TGTGCCAGCAGTTCCAGGGGTACCTACAATGAGCAGTTCTTC. The full variable domain, its missing parts supplied by reference TRBV28 and TRBJ2-1, is DVKVTQSSRYLVKRTGEKVFLECVQDMDHENMFWYRQDPGLGLRLIYFSYDVKMKEKGDIPEGYSVSREKKERFSLILESASTNQTSMYLCASSSRGTYNEQFFGPGTRLTVL.